A single sample is the source of the 11 T cell receptor beta chains below, sequenced in a study of cytomegalovirus exposure and HLA in healthy donors. The PCR used 60 Vbeta and 13 Jbeta primers. Data came from immunoSEQ multiplex PCR; TCRdb stores just in-frame clones and leaves some out. The sample contains 170,000 or so clones, roughly 80% of which appear only once. Sequencing was carried out using PBMCs. These TCRs come from a young man in good health and CMV-seropositive.

The rearrangement joins TRBV27 to TRBJ2-7; TRBD2 agrees at 9 bases. The CDR3 is made up of 15 amino acids. In germline, CDR1 is MNHEY, CDR2 SMNVEV (reference sequence). The V and J ends lost 6 bases and 3 bases, in that order; junction bases with no gene match: 9. The CDR3 reads CASSVTSGHLYEQYF. CDR3 coding DNA: TGTGCCAGCAGCGTCACTAGCGGGCATCTCTACGAGCAGTACTTC.

V gene TRBV25-1 combines with J gene TRBJ2-4; tentative D call: TRBD2 (6 bases). Trimming shortened V by 6 bases and J by 4 bases, and 10 bases separated the two germline ends. The CDR3 is made up of 13 amino acids. From germline, CDR1 is MGHDK and CDR2 SYGVNS. The CDR3 DNA is TGTGCCAGCAGCGAGACTAGAAAAAACATTCAGTACTTC. Translating gives CASSETRKNIQYF.

The V gene is TRBV4-1, the J gene TRBJ2-5; TRBD2 aligns across 11 bases. This CDR3 spans 16 amino acids. V was clipped by 0 bases and J by 2 bases; unmatched bases: 2. The germline V gene encodes CDR1 MGHRA and CDR2 YSYEKL. The CDR3, as DNA: TGCGCCAGCAGCCAAGAAGGGACTAGCGGACAAGAGACCCAGTACTTC. Its translation: CASSQEGTSGQETQYF.

This chain uses TRBV5-1 with TRBJ1-4; 9 bases are shared with TRBD1. V lost 6 bases to trimming and J lost 5 bases; unmatched junction nucleotides: 8. The CDR3 runs 15 residues. Germline V gene lookup returns CDR1 SGHRS and CDR2 YFSETQ. The CDR3 coding sequence is TGCGCCAGCACCCTTTTCGGGACAGGGAATGAAAAACTGTTTTTT. It codes for CASTLFGTGNEKLFF. Full variable domain (missing parts from reference TRBV5-1 and TRBJ1-4): KAGVTQTPRYLIKTRGQQVTLSCSPISGHRSVSWYQQTPGQGLQFLFEYFSETQRNKGNFPGRFSGRQFSNSRSEMNVSTLELGDSALYLCASTLFGTGNEKLFFGSGTQLSVL.

Notes on this clone: This CDR3 is also generated by other DNA sequences in the sample. V gene TRBV19 combines with J gene TRBJ2-5; D is perhaps TRBD1 (5 bases). This CDR3 spans 14 amino acids. V was cut by 2 bases and J by 0 bases, with 7 bases left in between. CDR1 and CDR2 from the germline V gene are LNHDA and SQIVND (reference sequence). This CDR3 reads CASSITDNQETQYF. The CDR3 DNA is TGTGCCAGTAGTATAACGGACAACCAAGAGACCCAGTACTTC.

The CDR3 sequence: CASSQEEIAGDLDTQYF. As DNA, the CDR3 is TGCGCCAGCAGCCAAGAGGAGATAGCGGGGGATCTAGATACGCAGTATTTT. The chain combines TRBV4-1 with TRBJ2-3; 9 bases match TRBD2. The junction had 9 bases not matched to a gene; V was cut back by 0 bases and J by 5 bases. The CDR3 loop spans 17 amino acids. CDR1 and CDR2 (germline): MGHRA, YSYEKL.

The V and J genes are TRBV6-5 and TRBJ2-5; 8 bases align to TRBD1. Germline V gene data show CDR1 as MNHEY and CDR2 as SVGAGI. J was trimmed by 2 bases and V by 5 bases; bases with no gene match: 7. This CDR3 contains 15 residues. CDR3 DNA sequence: TGTGCCAGCAGTAAGACCAGGGGGCATCAAGAGACCCAGTACTTC. Protein sequence: CASSKTRGHQETQYF.

This chain connects TRBV6-1 to TRBJ2-7; 9 bases are a match to TRBD2. Germline lookup yields CDR1 MNHNS and CDR2 SASEGT. With V trimmed by 1 base and J by 0 bases, 7 bases remained unmatched. This CDR3 is built from 17 residues. CDR3 loop: CASSEEALAGFSYEQYF. CDR3 coding DNA: TGTGCCAGCAGTGAAGAGGCCCTAGCGGGGTTCTCCTACGAGCAGTACTTC.

The J gene is TRBJ1-5, the V gene TRBV7-2; D is uncertain. Trimming left V 1 base short and J 1 base short, with 11 bases between. The germline gives CDR1 SGHTA, CDR2 FQGNSA. The CDR3 runs to 16 residues. The CDR3 is CASSLGGPGSNQPQHF. The CDR3 nucleotides read TGTGCCAGCAGCTTAGGAGGGCCGGGGAGCAATCAGCCCCAGCATTTT.

This chain links TRBV5-5 with TRBJ2-7, with TRBD1 as a possible D gene (5 bases). Between the trimmed V and J ends, which lost 2 bases and 4 bases, there was a span of 7 bases. Per germline, CDR1 SGHKS and CDR2 YYEKEE (reference sequence). This CDR3 has 12 residues. This chain's CDR3 is CASSFDRYEQYF. Written as DNA, the CDR3 is TGTGCCAGCAGCTTTGACAGATACGAGCAGTACTTC.

This chain joins TRBV7-9 and TRBJ2-5; 7 nucleotides line up with TRBD2. The J call is uncertain, as TRBJ2-7 better fits the DNA end. Germline V CDR1 and CDR2: SEHNR, FQNEAQ (reference sequence). The CDR3 is 16 amino acids. The CDR3, as DNA: TGTGCCAGCAGCCCTTTCACGGGGGGACCCTCCTACGAGCAGTACTTC. Translation gives CASSPFTGGPSYEQYF.